The sequence of this TCR beta chain was determined in a study of cytomegalovirus exposure and HLA in healthy donors. Background on the study: Among around 400 genotyped donors, about 83% fell in the Caucasian-associated ancestry cluster. Study-level findings and limits: When analyzed later, a missense DCLRE1C variant was found to be linked to TCR beta V- and J-gene trimming. Within an earlier analysis, most TCR beta V segments proved productive either about 87% or about 30% of the time.

PCR primers comprised 60 Vbeta and 13 Jbeta primers. Clones were sequenced by immunoSEQ multiplex PCR, and TCRdb holds only the in-frame ones, with some missing. This table holds roughly 160,000 clones, approximately 71% found once. As for the donors, each was a healthy bone marrow donor. Concerning this clone: Its antigen is still unknown.

The material sequenced was PBMCs. The TCR sequence derives from a young woman in good health and CMV-seropositive.

For the CDR3, the DNA is TGCGCCAGCAGCACGACAGGGGGCATGGGTGAAAAACTGTTTTTT. It encodes CASSTTGGMGEKLFF. The chain recombines TRBV5-1 with TRBJ1-4; TRBD1 aligns across 10 bases. This CDR3 is built from 15 residues. V shed 4 bases, J shed 7 bases, and the junction held 7 bases outside the gene matches. The germline gives CDR1 SGHRS, CDR2 YFSETQ.